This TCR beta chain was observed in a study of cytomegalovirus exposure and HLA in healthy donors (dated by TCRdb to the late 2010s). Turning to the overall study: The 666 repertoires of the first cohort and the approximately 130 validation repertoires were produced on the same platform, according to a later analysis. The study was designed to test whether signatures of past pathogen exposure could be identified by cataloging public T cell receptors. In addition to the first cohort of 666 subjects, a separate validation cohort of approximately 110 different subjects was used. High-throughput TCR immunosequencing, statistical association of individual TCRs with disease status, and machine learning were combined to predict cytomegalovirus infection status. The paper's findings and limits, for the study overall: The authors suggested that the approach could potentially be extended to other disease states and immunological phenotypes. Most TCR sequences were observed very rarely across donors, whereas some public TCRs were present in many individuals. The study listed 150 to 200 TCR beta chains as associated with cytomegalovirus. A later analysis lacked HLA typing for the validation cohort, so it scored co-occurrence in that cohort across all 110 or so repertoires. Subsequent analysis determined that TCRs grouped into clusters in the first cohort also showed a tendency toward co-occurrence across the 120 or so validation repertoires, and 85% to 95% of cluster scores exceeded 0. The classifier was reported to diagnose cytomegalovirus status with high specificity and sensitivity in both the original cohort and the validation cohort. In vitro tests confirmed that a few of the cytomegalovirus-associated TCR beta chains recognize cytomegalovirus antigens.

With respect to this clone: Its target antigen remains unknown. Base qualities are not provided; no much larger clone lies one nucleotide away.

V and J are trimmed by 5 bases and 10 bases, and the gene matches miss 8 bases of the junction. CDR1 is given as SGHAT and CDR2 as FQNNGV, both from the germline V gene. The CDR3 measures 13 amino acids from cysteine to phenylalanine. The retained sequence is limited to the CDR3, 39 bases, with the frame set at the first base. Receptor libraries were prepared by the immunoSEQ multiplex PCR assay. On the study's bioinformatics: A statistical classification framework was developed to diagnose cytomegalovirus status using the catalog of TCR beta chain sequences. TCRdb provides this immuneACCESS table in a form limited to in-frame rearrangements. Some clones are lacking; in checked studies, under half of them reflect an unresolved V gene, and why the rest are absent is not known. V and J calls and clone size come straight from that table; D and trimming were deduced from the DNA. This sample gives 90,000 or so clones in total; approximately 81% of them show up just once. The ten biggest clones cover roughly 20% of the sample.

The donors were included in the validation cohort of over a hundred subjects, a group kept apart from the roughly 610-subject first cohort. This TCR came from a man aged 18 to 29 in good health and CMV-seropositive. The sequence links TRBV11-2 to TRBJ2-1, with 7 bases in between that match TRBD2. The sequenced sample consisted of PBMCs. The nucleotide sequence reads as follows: TGTGCCAGCAGCGAACGACTAGCAATCGAGCAGTTCTTC. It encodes CASSERLAIEQFF.